The following is a T cell receptor beta chain sequence with its context. Its matching antigen is unknown. Per the germline V gene, CDR1 is SGHTA and CDR2 is FQGNSA. This CDR3 has 14 amino acids. V was clipped by 3 bases and J by 8 bases, with 13 bases between them. After isolation, RNA underwent reverse transcription to generate cDNA as the sequencing template. The data were produced by immunoSEQ multiplex PCR, yet TCRdb's version contains in-frame clones alone and is incomplete. In the table there are about 120,000 clones, roughly 55% of which are singletons. As for treatment: oral pan-JAK inhibitor, 5-10 mg twice daily. This sample was taken from a study of CD8+ T cells in alopecia areata. Overall study findings and caveats: Sharing of TCR sequences between patients (possibly for HLA-related reasons) was less clear than in mice.

This chain connects TRBV7-2 to TRBJ1-4, with D uncertain. The material was CD4+ T cells sorted from blood, obtained at week 4, from a patient treated with tofacitinib. This receptor was taken from a human donor with alopecia areata. CDR3 in DNA: TGTGCCAGCAGCTTGGGCCCGAATTACGAAAAACTGTTTTTT. Translating it yields CASSLGPNYEKLFF.